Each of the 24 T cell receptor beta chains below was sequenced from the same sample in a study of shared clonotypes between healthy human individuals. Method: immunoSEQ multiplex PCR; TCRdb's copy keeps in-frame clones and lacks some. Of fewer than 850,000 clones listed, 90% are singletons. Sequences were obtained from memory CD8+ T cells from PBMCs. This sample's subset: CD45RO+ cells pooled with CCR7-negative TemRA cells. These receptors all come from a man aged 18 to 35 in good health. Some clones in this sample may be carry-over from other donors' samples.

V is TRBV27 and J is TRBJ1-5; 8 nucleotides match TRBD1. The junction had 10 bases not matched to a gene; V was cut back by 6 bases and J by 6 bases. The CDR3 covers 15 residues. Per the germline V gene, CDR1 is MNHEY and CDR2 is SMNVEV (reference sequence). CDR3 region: CASSLRQGASQPQHF. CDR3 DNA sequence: TGTGCCAGCAGCCTTCGCCAGGGGGCGAGTCAGCCCCAGCATTTT.

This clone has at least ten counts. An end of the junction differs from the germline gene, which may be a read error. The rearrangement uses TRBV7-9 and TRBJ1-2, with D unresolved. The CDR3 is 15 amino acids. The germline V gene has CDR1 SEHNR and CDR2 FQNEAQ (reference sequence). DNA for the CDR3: TGCGCCAGCAGCCAAGAACTTGAGCCGTTCTATGGCTACACCTTC. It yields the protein CASSQELEPFYGYTF.

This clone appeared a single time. Written as DNA, the CDR3 is TGTGCCAGCAGCCCGACGGCGGTAACCTACGAGCAGTACTTC. Its protein product is CASSPTAVTYEQYF. The rearrangement uses TRBV9 and TRBJ2-7; D is unresolved. Germline CDR1 is SGDLS and CDR2 is YYNGEE. The CDR3 loop spans 14 amino acids. The germline V and J ends were trimmed by 4 bases and 2 bases, with 13 bases remaining between them. Supplemented by reference TRBV9 and TRBJ2-7, the full variable domain reads DSGVTQTPKHLITATGQRVTLRCSPRSGDLSVYWYQQSLDQGLQFLIQYYNGEERAKGNILERFSAQQFPDLHSELNLSSLELGDSALYFCASSPTAVTYEQYFGPGTRLTVT.

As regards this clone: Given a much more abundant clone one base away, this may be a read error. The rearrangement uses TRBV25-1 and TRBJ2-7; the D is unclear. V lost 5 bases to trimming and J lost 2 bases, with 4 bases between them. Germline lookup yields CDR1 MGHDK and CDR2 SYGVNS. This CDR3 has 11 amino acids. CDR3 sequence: CASSRTYEQYF. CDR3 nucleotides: TGTGCCAGCAGTCGGACCTACGAGCAGTACTTC.

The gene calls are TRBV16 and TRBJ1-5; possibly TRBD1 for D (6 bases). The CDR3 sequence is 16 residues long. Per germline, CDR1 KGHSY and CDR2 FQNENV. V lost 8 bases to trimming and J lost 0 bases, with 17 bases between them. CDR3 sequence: CASGSGGPYSNQPQHF. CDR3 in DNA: TGTGCCAGCGGCAGTGGGGGCCCGTATAGCAATCAGCCCCAGCATTTT.

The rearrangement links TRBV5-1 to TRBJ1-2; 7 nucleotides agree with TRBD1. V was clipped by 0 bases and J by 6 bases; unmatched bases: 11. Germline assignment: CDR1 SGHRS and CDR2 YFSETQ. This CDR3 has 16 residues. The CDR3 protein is CASSLVAGTDIHGYTF. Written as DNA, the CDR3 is TGCGCCAGCAGCTTGGTGGCCGGGACAGATATTCATGGCTACACCTTC.

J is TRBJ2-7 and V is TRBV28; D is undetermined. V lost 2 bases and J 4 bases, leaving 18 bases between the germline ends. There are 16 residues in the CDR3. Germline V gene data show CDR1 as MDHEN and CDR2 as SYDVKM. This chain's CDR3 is CASSLMGGSSGYEQYF. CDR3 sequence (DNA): TGTGCCAGCAGTTTAATGGGCGGAAGCTCTGGGTACGAGCAGTACTTC.

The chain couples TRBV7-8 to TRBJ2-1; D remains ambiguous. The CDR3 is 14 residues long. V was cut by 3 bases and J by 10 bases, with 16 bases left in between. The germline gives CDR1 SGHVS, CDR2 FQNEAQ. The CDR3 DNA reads TGTGCCAGCAGCTTGGAAGCCCTTTTGGGCGAGCAGTTCTTC. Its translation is CASSLEALLGEQFF.

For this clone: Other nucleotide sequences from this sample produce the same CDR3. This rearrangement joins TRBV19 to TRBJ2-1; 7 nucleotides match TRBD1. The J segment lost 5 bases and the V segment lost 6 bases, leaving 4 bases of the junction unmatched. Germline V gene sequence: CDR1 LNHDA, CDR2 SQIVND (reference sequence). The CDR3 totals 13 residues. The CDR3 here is CASSYRGNNEQFF. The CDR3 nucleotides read TGTGCCAGTAGCTACAGGGGAAACAATGAGCAGTTCTTC.

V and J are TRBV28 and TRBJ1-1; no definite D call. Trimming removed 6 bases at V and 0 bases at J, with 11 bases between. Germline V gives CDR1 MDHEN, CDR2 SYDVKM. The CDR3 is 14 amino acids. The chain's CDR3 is CASRLPQMNTEAFF. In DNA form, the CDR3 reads TGTGCCAGCAGGCTGCCACAGATGAACACTGAAGCTTTCTTT.

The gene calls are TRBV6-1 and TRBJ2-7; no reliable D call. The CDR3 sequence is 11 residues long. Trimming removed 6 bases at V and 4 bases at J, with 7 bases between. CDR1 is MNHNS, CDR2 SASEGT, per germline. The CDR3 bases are TGTGCCAGCAGCCTACATTACGAGCAGTACTTC. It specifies CASSLHYEQYF.

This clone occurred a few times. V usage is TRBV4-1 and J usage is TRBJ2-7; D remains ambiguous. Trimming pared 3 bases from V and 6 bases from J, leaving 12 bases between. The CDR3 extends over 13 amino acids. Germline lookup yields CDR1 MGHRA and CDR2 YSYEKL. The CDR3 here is CASSHGVEGEQYF. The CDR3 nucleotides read TGCGCCAGCAGCCACGGCGTGGAAGGCGAGCAGTACTTC.

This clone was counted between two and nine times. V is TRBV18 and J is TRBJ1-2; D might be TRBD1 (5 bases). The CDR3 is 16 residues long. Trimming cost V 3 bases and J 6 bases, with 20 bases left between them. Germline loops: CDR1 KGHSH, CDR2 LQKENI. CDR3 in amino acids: CASSPSGVGGVDGYTF. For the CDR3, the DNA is TGTGCCAGCTCACCGTCGGGGGTCGGAGGTGTGGATGGCTACACCTTC.

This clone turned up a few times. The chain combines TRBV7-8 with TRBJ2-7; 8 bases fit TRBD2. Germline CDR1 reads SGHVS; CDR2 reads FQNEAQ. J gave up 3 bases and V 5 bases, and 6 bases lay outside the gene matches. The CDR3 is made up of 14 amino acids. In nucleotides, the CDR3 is TGTGCCAGCAGCCCGACTAGCGATCACTACGAGCAGTACTTC. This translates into CASSPTSDHYEQYF. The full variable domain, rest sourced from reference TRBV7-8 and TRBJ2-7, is GAGVSQSPRYKVAKRGQDVALRCDPISGHVSLFWYQQALGQGPEFLTYFQNEAQLDKSGLPSDRFFAERPEGSVSTLKIQRTQQEDSAVYLCASSPTSDHYEQYFGPGTRLTVT.

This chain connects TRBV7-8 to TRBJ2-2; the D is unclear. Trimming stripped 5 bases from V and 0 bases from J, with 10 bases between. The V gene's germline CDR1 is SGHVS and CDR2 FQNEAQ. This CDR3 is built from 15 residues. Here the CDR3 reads CASSLTGSNTGELFF. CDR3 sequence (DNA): TGTGCCAGCAGCCTGACTGGGTCGAACACCGGGGAGCTGTTTTTT.

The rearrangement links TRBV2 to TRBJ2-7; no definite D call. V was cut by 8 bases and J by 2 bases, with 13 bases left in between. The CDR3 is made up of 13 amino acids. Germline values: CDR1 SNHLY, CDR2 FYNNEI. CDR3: CASADPTTYEQYF. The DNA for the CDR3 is TGTGCCAGCGCGGATCCGACGACCTACGAGCAGTACTTC.

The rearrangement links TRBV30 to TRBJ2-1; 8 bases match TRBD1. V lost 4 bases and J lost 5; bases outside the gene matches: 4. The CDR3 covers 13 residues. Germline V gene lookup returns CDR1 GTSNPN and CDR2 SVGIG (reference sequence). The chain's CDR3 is CAWTTGGHNEQFF. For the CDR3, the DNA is TGTGCCTGGACCACAGGGGGTCACAATGAGCAGTTCTTC.

CDR3 sequence (DNA): TGTGCCAGCAGCGCGGACGGCGACTATGGCTACACCTTC. Its protein product is CASSADGDYGYTF. The rearrangement uses TRBV7-9 and TRBJ1-2; no clear D. The CDR3 covers 13 residues. Trimming cost V 5 bases and J 3 bases, with 10 bases left between them. Germline assignment: CDR1 SEHNR and CDR2 FQNEAQ (reference sequence).

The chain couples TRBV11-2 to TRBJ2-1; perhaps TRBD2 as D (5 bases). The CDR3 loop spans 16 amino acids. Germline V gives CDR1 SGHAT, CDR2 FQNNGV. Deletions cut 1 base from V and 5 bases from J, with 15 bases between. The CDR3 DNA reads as TGTGCCAGCAGCTTAGGGGCGGGTAGGGCTGACAATGAGCAGTTCTTC. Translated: CASSLGAGRADNEQFF.

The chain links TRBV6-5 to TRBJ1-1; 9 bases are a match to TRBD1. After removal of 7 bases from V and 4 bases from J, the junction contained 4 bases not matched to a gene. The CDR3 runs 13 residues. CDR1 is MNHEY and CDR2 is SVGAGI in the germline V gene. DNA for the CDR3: TGTGCCAGCACCGGACAGGGGAGCACTGAAGCTTTCTTT. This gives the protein CASTGQGSTEAFF.

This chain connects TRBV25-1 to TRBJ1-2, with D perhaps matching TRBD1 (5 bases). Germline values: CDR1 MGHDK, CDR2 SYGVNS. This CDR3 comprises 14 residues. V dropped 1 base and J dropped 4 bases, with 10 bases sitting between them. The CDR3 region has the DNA TGTGCCAGCAGTGAATGGGCAGGGTCCTATGGCTACACCTTC. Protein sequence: CASSEWAGSYGYTF.

The CDR3: CASSSDGLAGAVEQYF. CDR3 coding DNA: TGTGCCAGCAGCTCCGACGGACTAGCGGGAGCTGTCGAGCAGTACTTC. The chain recombines TRBV11-2 with TRBJ2-7; 13 bases align to TRBD2. The ends lost 4 bases at V and 6 bases at J; junction bases unmatched: 9. The CDR3 sequence is 16 residues long. Germline CDR1 SGHAT, CDR2 FQNNGV. Complete variable domain (other parts from reference TRBV11-2 and TRBJ2-7): EAGVAQSPRYKIIEKRQSVAFWCNPISGHATLYWYQQILGQGPKLLIQFQNNGVVDDSQLPKDRFSAERLKGVDSTLKIQPAKLEDSAVYLCASSSDGLAGAVEQYFGPGTRLTVT.

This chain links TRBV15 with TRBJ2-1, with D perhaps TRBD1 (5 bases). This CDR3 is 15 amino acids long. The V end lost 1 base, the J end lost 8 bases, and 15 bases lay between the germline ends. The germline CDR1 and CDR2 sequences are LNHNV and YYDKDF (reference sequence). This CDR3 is CATSRGGIAVDEQFF. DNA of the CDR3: TGTGCCACCAGCAGAGGGGGCATTGCCGTGGATGAGCAGTTCTTC.

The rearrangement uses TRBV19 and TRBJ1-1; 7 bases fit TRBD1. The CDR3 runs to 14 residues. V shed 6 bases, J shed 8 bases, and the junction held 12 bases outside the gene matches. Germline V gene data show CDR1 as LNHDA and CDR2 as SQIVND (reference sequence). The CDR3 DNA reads TGTGCCAGTAGCCAGGGGACAGTTTCAGCCGAAGCTTTCTTT. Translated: CASSQGTVSAEAFF.